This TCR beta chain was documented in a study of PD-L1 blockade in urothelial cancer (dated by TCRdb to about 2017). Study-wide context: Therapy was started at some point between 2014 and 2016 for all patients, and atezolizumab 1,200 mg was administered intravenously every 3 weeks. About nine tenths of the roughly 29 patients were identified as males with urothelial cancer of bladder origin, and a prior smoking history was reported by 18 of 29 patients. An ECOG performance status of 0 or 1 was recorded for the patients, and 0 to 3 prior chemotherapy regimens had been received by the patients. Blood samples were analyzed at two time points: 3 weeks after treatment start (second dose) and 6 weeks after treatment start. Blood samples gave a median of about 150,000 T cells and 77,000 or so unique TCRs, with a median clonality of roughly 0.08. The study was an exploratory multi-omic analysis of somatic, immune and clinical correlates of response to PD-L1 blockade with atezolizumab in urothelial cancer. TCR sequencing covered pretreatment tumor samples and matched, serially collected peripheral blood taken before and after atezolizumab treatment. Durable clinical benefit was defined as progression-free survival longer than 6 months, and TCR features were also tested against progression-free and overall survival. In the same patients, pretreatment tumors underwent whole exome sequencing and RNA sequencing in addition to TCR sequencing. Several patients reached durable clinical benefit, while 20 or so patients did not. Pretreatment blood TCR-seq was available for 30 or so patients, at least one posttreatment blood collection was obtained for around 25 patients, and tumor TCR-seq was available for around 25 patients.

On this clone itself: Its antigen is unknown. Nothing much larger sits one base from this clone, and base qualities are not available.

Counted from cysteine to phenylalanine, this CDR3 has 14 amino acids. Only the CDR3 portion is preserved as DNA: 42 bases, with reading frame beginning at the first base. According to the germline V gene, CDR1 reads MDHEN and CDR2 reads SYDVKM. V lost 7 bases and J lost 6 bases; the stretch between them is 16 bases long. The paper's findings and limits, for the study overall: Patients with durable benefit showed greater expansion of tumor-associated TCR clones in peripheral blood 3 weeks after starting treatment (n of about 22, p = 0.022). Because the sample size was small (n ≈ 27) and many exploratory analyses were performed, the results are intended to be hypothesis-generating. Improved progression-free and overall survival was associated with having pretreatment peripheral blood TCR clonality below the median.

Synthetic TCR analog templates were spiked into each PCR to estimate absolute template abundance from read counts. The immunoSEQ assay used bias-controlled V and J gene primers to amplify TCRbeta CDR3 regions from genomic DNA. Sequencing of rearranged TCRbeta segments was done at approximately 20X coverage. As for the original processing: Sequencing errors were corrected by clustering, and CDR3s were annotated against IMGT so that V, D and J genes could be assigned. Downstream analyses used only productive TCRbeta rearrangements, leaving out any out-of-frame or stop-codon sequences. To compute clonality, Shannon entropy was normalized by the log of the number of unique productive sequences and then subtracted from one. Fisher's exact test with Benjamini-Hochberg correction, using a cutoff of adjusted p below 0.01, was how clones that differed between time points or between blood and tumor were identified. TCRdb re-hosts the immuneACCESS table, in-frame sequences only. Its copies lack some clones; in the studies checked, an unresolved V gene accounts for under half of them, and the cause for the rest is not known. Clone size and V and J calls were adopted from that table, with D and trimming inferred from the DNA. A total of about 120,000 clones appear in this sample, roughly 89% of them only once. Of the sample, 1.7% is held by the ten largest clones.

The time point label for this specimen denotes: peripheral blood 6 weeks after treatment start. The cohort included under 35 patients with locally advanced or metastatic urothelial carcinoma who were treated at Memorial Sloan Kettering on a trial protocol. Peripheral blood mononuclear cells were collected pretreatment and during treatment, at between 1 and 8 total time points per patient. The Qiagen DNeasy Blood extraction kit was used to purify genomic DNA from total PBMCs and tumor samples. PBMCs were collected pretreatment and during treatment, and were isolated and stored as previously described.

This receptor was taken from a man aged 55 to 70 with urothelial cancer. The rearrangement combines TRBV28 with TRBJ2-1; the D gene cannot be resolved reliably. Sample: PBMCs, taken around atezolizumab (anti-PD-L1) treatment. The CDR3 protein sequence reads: CASTFSQVVNEQFF. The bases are TGTGCCAGCACATTTTCGCAGGTAGTCAATGAGCAGTTCTTC. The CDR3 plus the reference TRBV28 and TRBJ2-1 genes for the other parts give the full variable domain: DVKVTQSSRYLVKRTGEKVFLECVQDMDHENMFWYRQDPGLGLRLIYFSYDVKMKEKGDIPEGYSVSREKKERFSLILESASTNQTSMYLCASTFSQVVNEQFFGPGTRLTVL.